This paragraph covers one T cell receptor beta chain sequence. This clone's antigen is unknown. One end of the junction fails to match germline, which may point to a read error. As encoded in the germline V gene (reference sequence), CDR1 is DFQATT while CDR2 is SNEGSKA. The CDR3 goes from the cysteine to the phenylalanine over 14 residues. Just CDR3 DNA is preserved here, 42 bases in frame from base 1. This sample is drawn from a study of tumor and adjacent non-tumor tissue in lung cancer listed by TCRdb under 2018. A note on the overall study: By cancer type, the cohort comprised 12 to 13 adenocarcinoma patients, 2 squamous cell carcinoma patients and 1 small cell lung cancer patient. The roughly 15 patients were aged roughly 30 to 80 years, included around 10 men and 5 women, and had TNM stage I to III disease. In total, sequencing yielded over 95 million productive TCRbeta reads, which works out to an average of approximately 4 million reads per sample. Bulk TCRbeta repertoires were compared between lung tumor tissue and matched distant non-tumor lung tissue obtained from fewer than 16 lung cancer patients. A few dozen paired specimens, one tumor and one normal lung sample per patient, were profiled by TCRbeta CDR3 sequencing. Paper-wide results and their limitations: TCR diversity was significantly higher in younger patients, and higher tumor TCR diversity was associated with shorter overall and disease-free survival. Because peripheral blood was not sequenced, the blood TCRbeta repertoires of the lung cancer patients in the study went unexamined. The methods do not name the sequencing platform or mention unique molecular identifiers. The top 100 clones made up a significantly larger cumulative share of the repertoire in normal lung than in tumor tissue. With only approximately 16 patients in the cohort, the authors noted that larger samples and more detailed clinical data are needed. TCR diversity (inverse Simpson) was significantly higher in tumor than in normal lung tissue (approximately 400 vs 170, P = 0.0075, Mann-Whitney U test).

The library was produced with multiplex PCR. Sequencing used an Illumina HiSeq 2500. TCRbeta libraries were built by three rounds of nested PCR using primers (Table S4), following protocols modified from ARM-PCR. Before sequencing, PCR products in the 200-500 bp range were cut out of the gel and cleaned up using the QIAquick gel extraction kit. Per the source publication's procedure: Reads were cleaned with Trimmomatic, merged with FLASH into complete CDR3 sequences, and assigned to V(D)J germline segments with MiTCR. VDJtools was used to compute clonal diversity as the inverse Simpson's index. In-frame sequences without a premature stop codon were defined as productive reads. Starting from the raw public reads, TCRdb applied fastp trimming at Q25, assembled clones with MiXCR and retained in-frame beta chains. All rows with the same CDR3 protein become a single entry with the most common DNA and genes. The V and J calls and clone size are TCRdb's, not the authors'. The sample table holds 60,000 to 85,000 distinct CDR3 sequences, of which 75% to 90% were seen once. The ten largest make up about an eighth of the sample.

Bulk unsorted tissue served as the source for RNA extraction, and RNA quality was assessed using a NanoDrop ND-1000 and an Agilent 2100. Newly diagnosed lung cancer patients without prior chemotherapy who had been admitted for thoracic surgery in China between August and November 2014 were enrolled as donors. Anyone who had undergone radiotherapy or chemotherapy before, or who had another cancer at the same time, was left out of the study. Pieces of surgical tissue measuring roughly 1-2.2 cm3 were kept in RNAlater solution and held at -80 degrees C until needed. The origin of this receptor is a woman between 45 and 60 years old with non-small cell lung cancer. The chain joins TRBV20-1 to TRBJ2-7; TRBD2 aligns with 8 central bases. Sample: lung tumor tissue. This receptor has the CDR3 CSNSPSGRANEQYF. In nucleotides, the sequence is TGCAGTAATAGTCCCAGCGGGAGAGCCAACGAGCAATACTTC.